This T cell receptor beta chain comes out of a study of Ad26.COV2.S vaccination and SARS-CoV-2 variants. Study as a whole: Enrolled in COV1001, the donor was in the Ad26.COV2.S trial arm, which received the vaccine.

With respect to this clone: Its antigen is unknown.

Trimming shortened V by 2 bases and J by 2 bases, and 4 bases separated the two germline ends. The CDR3 consists of 13 residues. The germline gives CDR1 MNHEY, CDR2 SVGAGI. General study points: There was reportedly substantial breadth in spike-specific CD8+ and CD4+ T cell responses after vaccination. Analytic work on TCR breadth and depth might have understated the full extent of total T cell responses. Similar non-spike TCR breadth was seen in vaccine and placebo recipients.

Some clones are missing from TCRdb's copy, which holds only in-frame ones; the method was immunoSEQ multiplex PCR. In the table there are approximately 420,000 clones, about nine tenths of which are singletons. Treatment defined: about 20 received Ad26.COV2.S at low or high dose, single or two shots; several received placebo; per-sample allocation not given. After the first vaccine or placebo injection, samples were drawn on day 63. The clonotype comes from a person between 18 and 59 years old who received the Ad26.COV2.S COVID-19 vaccine or a placebo. This sample comprised peripheral blood, obtained in a trial of Ad26.COV2.S vaccine versus placebo. The chain has TRBV6-5 and TRBJ2-4; the D is unclear. The CDR3 DNA follows: TGTGCCAGCAGTTACGGCCCCAAAAACATTCAGTACTTC. It is translated as CASSYGPKNIQYF.